This paragraph covers one T cell receptor (beta chain) sequence. This sample was included in a study of T cell changes during pregnancy in multiple sclerosis. Unmatched junction bases numbered 5, after V lost 4 bases and J lost 1 base. The germline gives CDR1 SGHTA, CDR2 FQGNSA. The CDR3 has 16 residues. Profiling relied on immunoSEQ multiplex PCR, and the TCRdb table lists in-frame clones only, not all of them. The sample records 55,000 to 70,000 clones, roughly 95% being singletons. Sequenced material: CD4+ T cells from peripheral blood mononuclear cells, taken before pregnancy. This TCR derives from a female donor with multiple sclerosis, enrolled in a pregnancy study. The chain recombines TRBV7-2 with TRBJ2-1, with 9 positions matching TRBD2. DNA for the CDR3: TGTGCCAGCAGCTGGACTAGCGTCAGTTCCTACAATGAGCAGTTCTTC. It yields the protein CASSWTSVSSYNEQFF.